The sequence of this TCR beta chain was determined in a study of blood T cell repertoires in COVID-19. About the research overall: There were acute and convalescent COVID-19 samples, and they came from the United States, Italy and Spain. Sources were T cells, B-cell-depleted T cells, or PBMCs; the material itself was cDNA or gDNA.

Original methodology: Amplification with reference gene primers provided the estimates of nucleated cell counts. Measured with immunoSEQ multiplex PCR; TCRdb has only the in-frame clones, and not every one. The V and J calls and clone size are taken from that table; D and trimming were inferred from the DNA. The sample consists of about 91,000 clones, around 80% of them appearing once. Per the germline V gene, CDR1 is MRHNA and CDR2 is SNTAGT. Trimming shortened V by 7 bases and J by 8 bases, and 15 bases separated the two germline ends. The CDR3 spans 13 residues. Sequencing was performed on peripheral blood. V is TRBV6-4 and J is TRBJ1-5; D is ambiguous. The sequence was obtained from a man in his forties or fifties with active or convalescent COVID-19. The CDR3 nucleotides are TGTGCCAGCACCTCCCGGGGAATTAAGCCCCAGCATTTT. This encodes CASTSRGIKPQHF.